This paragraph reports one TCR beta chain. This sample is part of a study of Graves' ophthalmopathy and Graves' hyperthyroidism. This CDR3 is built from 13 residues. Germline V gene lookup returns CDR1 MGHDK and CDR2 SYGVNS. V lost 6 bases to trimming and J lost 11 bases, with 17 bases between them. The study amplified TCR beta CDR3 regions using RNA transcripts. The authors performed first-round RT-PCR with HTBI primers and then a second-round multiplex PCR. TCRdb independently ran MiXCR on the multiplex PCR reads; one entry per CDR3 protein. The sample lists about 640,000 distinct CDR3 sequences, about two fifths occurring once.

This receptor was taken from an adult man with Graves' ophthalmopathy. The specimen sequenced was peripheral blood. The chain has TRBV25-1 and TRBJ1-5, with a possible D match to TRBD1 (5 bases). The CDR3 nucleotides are TGTGCCAGCAGCCCGACGGCCCGAGGGGCCCAGCATTTT. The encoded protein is CASSPTARGAQHF. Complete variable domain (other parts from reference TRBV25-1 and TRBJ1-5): EADIYQTPRYLVIGTGKKITLECSQTMGHDKMYWYQQDPGMELHLIHYSYGVNSTEKGDLSSESTVSRIRTEHFPLTLESARPSHTSQYLCASSPTARGAQHFGDGTRLSIL.